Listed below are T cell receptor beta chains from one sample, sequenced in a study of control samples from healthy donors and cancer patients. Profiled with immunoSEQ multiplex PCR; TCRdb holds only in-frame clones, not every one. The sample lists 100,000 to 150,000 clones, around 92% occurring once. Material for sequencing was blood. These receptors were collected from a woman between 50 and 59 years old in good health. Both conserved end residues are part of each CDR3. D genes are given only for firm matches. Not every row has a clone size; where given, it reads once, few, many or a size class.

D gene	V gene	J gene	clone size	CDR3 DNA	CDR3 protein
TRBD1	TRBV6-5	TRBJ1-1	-	TGTGCCGTTCTCCCCACAGGGGGCGCTGGCACTGAAGCTTTCTTT	CAVLPTGGAGTEAFF
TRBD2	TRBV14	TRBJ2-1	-	TGTGCCAGCAGCAAAGCGGGGCGCTCCTACAATGAGCAGTTCTTC	CASSKAGRSYNEQFF
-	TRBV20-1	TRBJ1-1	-	TGCAGTGCTAGGGGTTACACTGAAGCTTTCTTT	CSARGYTEAFF
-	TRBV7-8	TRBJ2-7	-	TGTGCCAGCAGCTATGGGACGTATTCTTACGAGCAGTACTTC	CASSYGTYSYEQYF
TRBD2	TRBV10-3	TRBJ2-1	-	TGTGCCAGCCTAGCGGCCGGGGCCGACAATGAGCAGTTCTTC	CASLAAGADNEQFF
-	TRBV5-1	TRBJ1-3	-	TGCGCCAGCAGCCCCGGGGGACGGAACTCTGGAAACACCATATATTTT	CASSPGGRNSGNTIYF
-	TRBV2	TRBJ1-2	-	TGTGCCAGCAGTGTACGGCAGAACTATGGCTACACCTTC	CASSVRQNYGYTF
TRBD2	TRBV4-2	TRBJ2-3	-	TGTGCCAGCAGCCAAGATTATGGGACTAGCGGGGGCACAGATACGCAGTATTTT	CASSQDYGTSGGTDTQYF
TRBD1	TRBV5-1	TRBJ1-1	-	TGCGCCAGCAGCTTGGGGACCTTGACAGGGGAAGAAGCTTTCTTT	CASSLGTLTGEEAFF
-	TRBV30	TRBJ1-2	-	TGTGCCTGGAGTGCTGGGGGCGAGATTGGCTACACCTTC	CAWSAGGEIGYTF
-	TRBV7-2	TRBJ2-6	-	TGTGCCAGCAGCTCGGACCGGATTGGGGCCAACGTCCTGACTTTC	CASSSDRIGANVLTF
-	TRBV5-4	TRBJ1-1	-	TGTGCCAGCAGCTTGGAATTGAACACTGAAGCTTTCTTT	CASSLELNTEAFF
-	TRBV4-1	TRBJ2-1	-	TGCGCCAGCAGCCAAGGATCGGGGAGAATCGGAAATGAGCAGTTCTTC	CASSQGSGRIGNEQFF
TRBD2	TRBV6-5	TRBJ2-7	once	TGTGCCAGCAGGAAGCTAGCGGGAGTTACTTACGAGCAGTACTTC	CASRKLAGVTYEQYF
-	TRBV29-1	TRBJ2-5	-	TGCAGCGTTGAAAGGTCGGGAGAGACCCAGTACTTC	CSVERSGETQYF
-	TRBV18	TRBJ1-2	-	TGTGCCAGCTCACCACGGATACAGGGAGACTATGGCTACACCTTC	CASSPRIQGDYGYTF
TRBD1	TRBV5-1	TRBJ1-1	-	TGCGCCAGCACGCCCTTCCAGGGGGGGGGTACTGAAGCTTTCTTT	CASTPFQGGGTEAFF
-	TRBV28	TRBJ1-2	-	TGTGCCAGCAGTCTTCTGGGGGAATATGGCTACACCTTC	CASSLLGEYGYTF
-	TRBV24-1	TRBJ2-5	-	TGTGCCACCAGTCAGGTAGGGCCGGAGACCCAGTACTTC	CATSQVGPETQYF
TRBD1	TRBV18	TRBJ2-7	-	TGTGCCAGCTCACTTGGACAGGGGCTTTGGAGGGAGCAGTACTTC	CASSLGQGLWREQYF
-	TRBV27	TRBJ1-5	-	TGTGCCAGCAGGCCTGCAGGGAGGAATCAGCCCCAGCATTTT	CASRPAGRNQPQHF
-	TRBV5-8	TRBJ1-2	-	TGTGCCAGCAGCAAAACTTCAGGGGTTTATGATGGCTACACCTTC	CASSKTSGVYDGYTF
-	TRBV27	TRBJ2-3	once	TGTGCCAGCAGCCCGACTAGGTCCACAGATACGCAGTATTTT	CASSPTRSTDTQYF
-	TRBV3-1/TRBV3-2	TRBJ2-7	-	TGTGCCAGCAGCCCCCTGAGGCAGGCCGCACACTACTACGAGCAGTACTTC	CASSPLRQAAHYYEQYF
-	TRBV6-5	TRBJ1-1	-	TGTGCCAGCAGCCTAGGGAGTATGAACACTGAAGCTTTCTTT	CASSLGSMNTEAFF
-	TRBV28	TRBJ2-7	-	TGTGCCAGCAGTTTTAGCGCTAGCTCCTACGAGCAGTACTTC	CASSFSASSYEQYF
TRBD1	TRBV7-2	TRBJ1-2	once	TGTGCCAGCAGCTTAGTAGGGACAGTATATAACTATGGCTACACCTTC	CASSLVGTVYNYGYTF
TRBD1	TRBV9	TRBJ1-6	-	TGTGCCAGCAGCGTACAGGGGGATAATTCACCCCTCCACTTT	CASSVQGDNSPLHF
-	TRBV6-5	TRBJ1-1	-	TGTGCCAGCACCCAGTCGCGGGTTGTACCTGAAGCTTTCTTT	CASTQSRVVPEAFF
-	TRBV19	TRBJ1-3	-	TGTGCCAGTACCGTGACAGGTGGCTCTGGAAACACCATATATTTT	CASTVTGGSGNTIYF
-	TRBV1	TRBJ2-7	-	TGCACCAGCAGCCGGGCCGGGGGGGGATGTGGGTTCTACGAGCAGTACTTC	CTSSRAGGGCGFYEQYF
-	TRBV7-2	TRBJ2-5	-	TGTGCCAGCAGCTTTCTAGGGGGGGAGACCCAGTACTTC	CASSFLGGETQYF
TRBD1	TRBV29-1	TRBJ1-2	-	TGCAGCGTTGGGGACAGATCCTATGGCTACACCTTC	CSVGDRSYGYTF
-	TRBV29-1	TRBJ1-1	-	TGCAGCGTTGAAGATTACAACGTCTACAGTGTTTCGAACACTGAAGCTTTCTTT	CSVEDYNVYSVSNTEAFF
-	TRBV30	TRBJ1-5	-	TGTGCCTGGAGTGTACCGTTGGGGCTCCAGCCCCAGCATTTT	CAWSVPLGLQPQHF